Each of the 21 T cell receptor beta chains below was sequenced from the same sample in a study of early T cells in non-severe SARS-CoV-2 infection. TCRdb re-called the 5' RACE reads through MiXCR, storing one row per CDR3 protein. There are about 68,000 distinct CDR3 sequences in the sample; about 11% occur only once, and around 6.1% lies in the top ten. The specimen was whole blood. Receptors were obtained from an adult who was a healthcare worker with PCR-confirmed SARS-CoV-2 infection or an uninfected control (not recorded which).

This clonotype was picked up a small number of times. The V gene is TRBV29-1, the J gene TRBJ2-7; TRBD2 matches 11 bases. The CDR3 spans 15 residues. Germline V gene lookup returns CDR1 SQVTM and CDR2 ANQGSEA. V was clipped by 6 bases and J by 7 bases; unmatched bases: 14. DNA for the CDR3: TGCAGCGTGGCACCGGGACTAGCGGCCTCTAGAGAGCAGTACTTC. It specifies CSVAPGLAASREQYF.

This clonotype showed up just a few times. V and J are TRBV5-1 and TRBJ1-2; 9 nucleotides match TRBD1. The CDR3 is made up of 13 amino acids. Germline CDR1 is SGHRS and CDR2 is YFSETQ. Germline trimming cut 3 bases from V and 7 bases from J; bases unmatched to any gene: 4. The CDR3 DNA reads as TGCGCCAGCAGCTCTGACAGGGGGACTGGCTACACCTTC. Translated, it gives CASSSDRGTGYTF. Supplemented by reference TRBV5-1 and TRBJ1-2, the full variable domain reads KAGVTQTPRYLIKTRGQQVTLSCSPISGHRSVSWYQQTPGQGLQFLFEYFSETQRNKGNFPGRFSGRQFSNSRSEMNVSTLELGDSALYLCASSSDRGTGYTFGSGTRLTVV.

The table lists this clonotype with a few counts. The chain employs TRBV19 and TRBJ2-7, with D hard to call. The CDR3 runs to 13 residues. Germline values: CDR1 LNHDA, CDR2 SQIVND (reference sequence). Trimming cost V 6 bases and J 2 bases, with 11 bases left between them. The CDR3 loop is CASSSSSAYEQYF. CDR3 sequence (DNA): TGTGCCAGTAGCTCTAGTTCGGCCTACGAGCAGTACTTC.

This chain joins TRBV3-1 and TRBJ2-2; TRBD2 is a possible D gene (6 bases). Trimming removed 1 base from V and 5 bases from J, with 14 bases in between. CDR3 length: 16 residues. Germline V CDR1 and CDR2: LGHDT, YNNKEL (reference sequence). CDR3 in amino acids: CASSQVVAGRTGELFF. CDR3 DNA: TGTGCCAGCAGCCAAGTCGTCGCGGGACGGACCGGGGAGCTGTTTTTT. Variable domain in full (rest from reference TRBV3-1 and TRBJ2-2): DTAVSQTPKYLVTQMGNDKSIKCEQNLGHDTMYWYKQDSKKFLKIMFSYNNKELIINETVPNRFSPKSPDKAHLNLHINSLELGDSAVYFCASSQVVAGRTGELFFGEGSRLTVL.

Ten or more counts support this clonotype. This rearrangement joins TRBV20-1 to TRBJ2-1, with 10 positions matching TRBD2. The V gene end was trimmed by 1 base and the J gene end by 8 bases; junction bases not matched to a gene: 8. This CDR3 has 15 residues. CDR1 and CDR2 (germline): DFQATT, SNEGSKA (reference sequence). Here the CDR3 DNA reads TGCAGTGCTAGAGGGCTAGCGGGAGCGTTTGATGAGCAGTTCTTC. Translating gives CSARGLAGAFDEQFF.

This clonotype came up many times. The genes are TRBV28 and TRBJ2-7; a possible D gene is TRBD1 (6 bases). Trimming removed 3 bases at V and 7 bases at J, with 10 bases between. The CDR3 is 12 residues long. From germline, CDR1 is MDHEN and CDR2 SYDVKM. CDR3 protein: CASSLTGGEQYF. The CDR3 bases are TGTGCCAGCAGTTTGACAGGCGGGGAGCAGTACTTC.

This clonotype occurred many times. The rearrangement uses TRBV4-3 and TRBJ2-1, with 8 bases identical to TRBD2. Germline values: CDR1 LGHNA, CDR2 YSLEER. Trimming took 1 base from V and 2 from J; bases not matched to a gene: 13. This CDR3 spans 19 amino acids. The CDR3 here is CASSQGGLAGERTYNEQFF. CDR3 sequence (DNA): TGCGCCAGCAGCCAAGGTGGTCTAGCGGGTGAAAGGACCTACAATGAGCAGTTCTTC.

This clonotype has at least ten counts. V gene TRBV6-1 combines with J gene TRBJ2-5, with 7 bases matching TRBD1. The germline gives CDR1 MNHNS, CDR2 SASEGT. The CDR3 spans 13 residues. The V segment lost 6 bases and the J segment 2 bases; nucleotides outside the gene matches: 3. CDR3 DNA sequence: TGTGCCAGCAGCGCAGGGGGACAAGAGACCCAGTACTTC. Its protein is CASSAGGQETQYF.

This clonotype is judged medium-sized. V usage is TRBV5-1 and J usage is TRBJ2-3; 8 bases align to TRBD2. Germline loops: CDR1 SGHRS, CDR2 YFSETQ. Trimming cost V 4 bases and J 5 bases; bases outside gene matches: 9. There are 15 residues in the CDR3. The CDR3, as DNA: TGCGCCAGCAGCCCCGGACTAGCTGGGGGAGATACGCAGTATTTT. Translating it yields CASSPGLAGGDTQYF.

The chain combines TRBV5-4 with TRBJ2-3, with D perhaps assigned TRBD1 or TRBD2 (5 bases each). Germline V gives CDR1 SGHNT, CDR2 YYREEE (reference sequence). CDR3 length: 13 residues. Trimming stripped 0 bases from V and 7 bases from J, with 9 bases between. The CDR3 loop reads CASSLEGTYTQYF. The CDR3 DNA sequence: TGTGCCAGCAGCTTGGAAGGGACGTATACGCAGTATTTT. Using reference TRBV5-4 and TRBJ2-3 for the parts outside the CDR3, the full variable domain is ETGVTQSPTHLIKTRGQQVTLRCSSQSGHNTVSWYQQALGQGPQFIFQYYREEENGRGNFPPRFSGLQFPNYSSELNVNALELDDSALYLCASSLEGTYTQYFGPGTRLTVL.

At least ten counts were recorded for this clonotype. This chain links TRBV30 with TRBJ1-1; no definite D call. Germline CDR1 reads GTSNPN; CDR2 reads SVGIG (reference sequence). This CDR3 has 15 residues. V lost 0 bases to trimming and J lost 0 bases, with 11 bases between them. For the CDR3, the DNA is TGTGCCTGGAGTGTCAATAGGTTCCTGAACACTGAAGCTTTCTTT. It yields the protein CAWSVNRFLNTEAFF.

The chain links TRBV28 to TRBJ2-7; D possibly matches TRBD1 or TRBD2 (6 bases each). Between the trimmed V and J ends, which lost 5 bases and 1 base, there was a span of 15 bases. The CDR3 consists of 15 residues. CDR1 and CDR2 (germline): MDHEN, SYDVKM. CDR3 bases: TGTGCCAGCAGTATCCCTAGGGGGGTTTCCTACGAGCAGTACTTC. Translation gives CASSIPRGVSYEQYF.

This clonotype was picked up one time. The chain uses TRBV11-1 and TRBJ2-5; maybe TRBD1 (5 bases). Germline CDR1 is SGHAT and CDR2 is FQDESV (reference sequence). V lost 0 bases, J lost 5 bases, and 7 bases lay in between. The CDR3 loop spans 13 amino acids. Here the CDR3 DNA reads TGTGCCAGCAGCTTAGCCAGGGCGGAGACCCAGTACTTC. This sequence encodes CASSLARAETQYF.

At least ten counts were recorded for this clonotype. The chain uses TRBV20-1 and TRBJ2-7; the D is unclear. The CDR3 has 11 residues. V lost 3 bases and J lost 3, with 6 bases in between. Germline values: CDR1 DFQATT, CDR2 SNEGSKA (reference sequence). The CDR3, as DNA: TGCAGTGCTAGCCCAAACTACGAGCAGTACTTC. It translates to CSASPNYEQYF.

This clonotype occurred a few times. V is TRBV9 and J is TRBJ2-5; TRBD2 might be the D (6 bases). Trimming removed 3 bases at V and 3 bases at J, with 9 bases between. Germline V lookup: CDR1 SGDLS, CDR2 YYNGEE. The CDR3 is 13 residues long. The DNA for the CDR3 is TGTGCCAGCAGCGGCGGGGCAAAAGAGACCCAGTACTTC. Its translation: CASSGGAKETQYF.

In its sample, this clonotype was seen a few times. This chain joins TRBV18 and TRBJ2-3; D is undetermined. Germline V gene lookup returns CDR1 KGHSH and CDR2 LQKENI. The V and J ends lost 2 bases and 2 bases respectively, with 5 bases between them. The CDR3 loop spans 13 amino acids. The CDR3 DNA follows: TGTGCCAGCTCACCATGGGCCACAGATACGCAGTATTTT. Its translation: CASSPWATDTQYF. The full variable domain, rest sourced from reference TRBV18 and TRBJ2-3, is NAGVMQNPRHLVRRRGQEARLRCSPMKGHSHVYWYRQLPEEGLKFMVYLQKENIIDESGMPKERFSAEFPKEGPSILRIQQVVRGDSAAYFCASSPWATDTQYFGPGTRLTVL.

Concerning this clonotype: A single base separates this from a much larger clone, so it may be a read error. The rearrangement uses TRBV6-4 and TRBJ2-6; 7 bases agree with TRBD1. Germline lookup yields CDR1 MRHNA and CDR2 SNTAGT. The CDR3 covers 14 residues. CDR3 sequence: CASSDTEGANVQTF. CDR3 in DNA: TGTGCCAGCAGCGACACTGAGGGGGCCAACGTCCAGACTTTC.

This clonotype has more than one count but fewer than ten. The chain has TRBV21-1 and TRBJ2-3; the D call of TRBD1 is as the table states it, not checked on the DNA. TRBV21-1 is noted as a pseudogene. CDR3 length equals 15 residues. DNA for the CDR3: TGTGCCAGCAGAACCCGTGGGACAGGGCAAGATACGCAGTATTTT. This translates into CASRTRGTGQDTQYF.

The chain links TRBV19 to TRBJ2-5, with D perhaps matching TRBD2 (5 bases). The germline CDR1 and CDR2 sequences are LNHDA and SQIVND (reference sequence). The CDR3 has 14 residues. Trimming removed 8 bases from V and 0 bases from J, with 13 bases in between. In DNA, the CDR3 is TGTGCCAGTGGATTAGGACTGGACCAAGAGACCCAGTACTTC. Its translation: CASGLGLDQETQYF.

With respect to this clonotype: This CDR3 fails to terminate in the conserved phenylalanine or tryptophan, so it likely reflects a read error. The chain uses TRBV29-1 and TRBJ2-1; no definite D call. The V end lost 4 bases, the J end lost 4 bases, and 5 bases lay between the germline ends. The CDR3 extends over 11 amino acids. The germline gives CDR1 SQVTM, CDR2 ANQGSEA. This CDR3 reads CSVGGYNEQFL. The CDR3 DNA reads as TGCAGCGTTGGAGGTTACAATGAGCAGTTCTTA.

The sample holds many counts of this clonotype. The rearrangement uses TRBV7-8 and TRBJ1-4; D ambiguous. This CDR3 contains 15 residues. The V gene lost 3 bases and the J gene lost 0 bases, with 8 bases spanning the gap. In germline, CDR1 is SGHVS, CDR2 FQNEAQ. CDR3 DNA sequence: TGTGCCAGCAGCTTCAGACGGGCAACTAATGAAAAACTGTTTTTT. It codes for CASSFRRATNEKLFF.